This is a list of T cell receptor beta chains from one sample in a study of shared clonotypes between healthy human individuals. Libraries were prepared by immunoSEQ multiplex PCR; TCRdb keeps only in-frame clonotypes and omits some of them. The repertoire has about 1 million clones, under 80% of them found once; the top ten carry roughly 1.4%. Sequenced material: memory CD4+ T cells sorted from blood. The receptors derive from a man aged 18 to 30 in good health. The CDR3 runs from the conserved cysteine through the conserved F or W. Each record gives: V gene, D gene, J gene, clone size, CDR3 protein, CDR3 DNA. The D gene is left open where the match is weak. Size is omitted from some rows. Given values are once, few, many or a class for expanded clones.

V: TRBV7-2
D: -
J: TRBJ2-3
size: -
CDR3: CASSLVGAGWDTQYF
DNA: TGTGCCAGCAGCTTAGTCGGGGCGGGGTGGGATACGCAGTATTTT

V: TRBV12-5
D: TRBD2
J: TRBJ2-1
size: few
CDR3: CASGLGLAGAGDEQFF
DNA: TGTGCTAGTGGTTTGGGACTAGCGGGGGCTGGGGATGAGCAGTTCTTC

V: TRBV30
D: -
J: TRBJ1-5
size: -
CDR3: CAWSILNSNQPQHF
DNA: TGTGCCTGGAGTATTCTGAATTCGAATCAGCCCCAGCATTTT

V: TRBV5-1
D: -
J: TRBJ2-5
size: many
CDR3: CASSMDGAQETQYF
DNA: TGCGCCAGCAGCATGGACGGAGCCCAAGAGACCCAGTACTTC

V: TRBV7-2
D: -
J: TRBJ2-1
size: -
CDR3: CASSLGQGIYNEQFF
DNA: TGTGCCAGCAGCTTAGGCCAGGGGATATACAATGAGCAGTTCTTC

V: TRBV7-2
D: TRBD1
J: TRBJ2-7
size: once
CDR3: CASSFRGRYEQYF
DNA: TGTGCCAGCAGCTTCAGGGGGCGGTACGAGCAGTACTTC

V: TRBV5-4
D: -
J: TRBJ1-1
size: -
CDR3: CASSPVSRGNTEAFF
DNA: TGTGCCAGCAGCCCAGTCTCCCGAGGGAACACTGAAGCTTTCTTT

V: TRBV27
D: TRBD2
J: TRBJ2-1
size: -
CDR3: CASSQPLAGGLIYEQFF
DNA: TGTGCCAGCAGTCAACCACTAGCGGGGGGCCTTATATATGAGCAGTTCTTC

V: TRBV5-4
D: -
J: TRBJ2-5
size: few
CDR3: CASSLGGELETQYF
DNA: TGTGCCAGCAGCTTGGGGGGGGAGTTGGAGACCCAGTACTTC

V: TRBV15
D: -
J: TRBJ2-2
size: -
CDR3: CATSRGGVTGELFF
DNA: TGTGCCACCAGCAGAGGGGGAGTCACCGGGGAGCTGTTTTTT

V: TRBV30
D: -
J: TRBJ2-5
size: many
CDR3: CAWSGGLGRYQETQYF
DNA: TGTGCCTGGAGTGGGGGACTGGGGAGGTACCAAGAGACCCAGTACTTC

V: TRBV6-1
D: -
J: TRBJ1-2
size: -
CDR3: CASSDRVYTF
DNA: TGTGCCAGCAGTGATAGGGTATACACCTTC

V: TRBV20-1
D: -
J: TRBJ2-5
size: -
CDR3: CSAPGGETQYF
DNA: TGCAGTGCCCCAGGAGGGGAGACCCAGTACTTC

V: TRBV5-1
D: TRBD2
J: TRBJ2-5
size: -
CDR3: CASRAGPQETQYF
DNA: TGCGCCAGTAGAGCGGGGCCACAAGAGACCCAGTACTTC

V: TRBV18
D: TRBD2
J: TRBJ2-1
size: -
CDR3: CASSPGTSGKKQFF
DNA: TGTGCCAGCTCACCCGGGACTAGCGGGAAAAAGCAGTTCTTC

V: TRBV10-3
D: -
J: TRBJ1-2
size: -
CDR3: CAISGGLYGYTF
DNA: TGTGCCATCAGTGGGGGACTCTATGGCTACACCTTC

V: TRBV6-1
D: -
J: TRBJ2-7
size: -
CDR3: CASSANRLLEQYF
DNA: TGTGCCAGCAGTGCAAACAGACTACTCGAGCAGTACTTC

V: TRBV11-3
D: TRBD1
J: TRBJ1-1
size: -
CDR3: CASSVRGSGTEAFF
DNA: TGTGCCAGCAGCGTCAGGGGGAGCGGGACTGAAGCTTTCTTT

V: TRBV7-7
D: -
J: TRBJ2-3
size: -
CDR3: CASSPIGGLTDTQYF
DNA: TGTGCTAGCAGTCCCATTGGGGGGCTTACGGATACGCAGTATTTT

V: TRBV27
D: -
J: TRBJ2-1
size: -
CDR3: CASSFGGLINEQFF
DNA: TGTGCCAGCAGTTTCGGCGGTCTTATTAATGAGCAGTTCTTC

V: TRBV2
D: -
J: TRBJ1-2
size: few
CDR3: CASSVRQGDGYTF
DNA: TGTGCCAGCAGTGTTCGGCAGGGAGATGGCTACACCTTC

V: TRBV28
D: -
J: TRBJ2-3
size: -
CDR3: CASSQDFTDTQYF
DNA: TGTGCCAGCAGTCAAGATTTCACAGATACGCAGTATTTT

V: TRBV29-1
D: TRBD2
J: TRBJ2-3
size: -
CDR3: CSVLLAGGPHYDTQYF
DNA: TGCAGCGTACTTCTAGCGGGGGGGCCCCATTACGATACGCAGTATTTT

V: TRBV6-6
D: TRBD1
J: TRBJ1-1
size: -
CDR3: CASSYPRDRGEAFF
DNA: TGTGCCAGCAGTTACCCCCGGGACAGGGGTGAAGCTTTCTTT

V: TRBV5-1
D: TRBD1
J: TRBJ1-5
size: few
CDR3: CASSLDGTGDQPQHF
DNA: TGCGCCAGCAGCTTGGACGGTACAGGGGATCAGCCCCAGCATTTT

V: TRBV30
D: -
J: TRBJ2-6
size: -
CDR3: CAWSVAGANVLTF
DNA: TGTGCCTGGAGTGTAGCCGGGGCCAACGTCCTGACTTTC

V: TRBV19
D: -
J: TRBJ1-2
size: -
CDR3: CASSTRTVVGGYTF
DNA: TGTGCCAGTAGTACCCGGACAGTAGTTGGTGGCTACACCTTC

V: TRBV5-6
D: -
J: TRBJ2-1
size: few
CDR3: CASSLMVAHEQFF
DNA: TGTGCCAGCAGCTTGATGGTAGCCCATGAGCAGTTCTTC

V: TRBV5-6
D: TRBD1
J: TRBJ2-1
size: -
CDR3: CASDGTGEYDEQFF
DNA: TGTGCCAGCGATGGGACAGGGGAATACGATGAGCAGTTCTTC

V: TRBV11-2
D: -
J: TRBJ1-2
size: -
CDR3: CASRSLRTNYGYTF
DNA: TGTGCCAGCAGATCACTACGGACTAACTATGGCTACACCTTC

V: TRBV9
D: -
J: TRBJ2-7
size: -
CDR3: CASSPTGTENYEQYF
DNA: TGTGCCAGCAGCCCTACCGGGACCGAAAACTACGAGCAGTACTTC

V: TRBV28
D: -
J: TRBJ1-1
size: few
CDR3: CASLSGRRTEAFF
DNA: TGTGCCAGCCTGTCCGGCAGGCGGACTGAAGCTTTCTTT

V: TRBV19
D: TRBD2
J: TRBJ2-4
size: once
CDR3: CASSIGRGAKNIQYF
DNA: TGTGCCAGTAGTATTGGGAGGGGAGCCAAAAACATTCAGTACTTC

V: TRBV2
D: TRBD1
J: TRBJ2-6
size: few
CDR3: CASDKNRDRATLGANVLTF
DNA: TGTGCCAGCGATAAGAACCGGGACAGAGCCACTCTGGGGGCCAACGTCCTGACTTTC

V: TRBV7-9
D: -
J: TRBJ2-7
size: -
CDR3: CASSLGARSYEQYF
DNA: TGTGCCAGCAGCTTAGGTGCCAGGTCCTACGAGCAGTACTTC

V: TRBV2
D: -
J: TRBJ1-5
size: -
CDR3: CASRTRAGPSNQPQHF
DNA: TGTGCCAGCAGGACTCGGGCAGGGCCTAGCAATCAGCCCCAGCATTTT

V: TRBV2
D: -
J: TRBJ2-7
size: -
CDR3: CASSEALLLPDF
DNA: TGTGCCAGCAGTGAAGCGCTGCTCCTTCCGGACTTC

V: TRBV2
D: TRBD1
J: TRBJ1-5
size: -
CDR3: CASSFEGTGDQPQHF
DNA: TGTGCCAGCAGTTTTGAGGGGACAGGGGATCAGCCCCAGCATTTT

V: TRBV5-1
D: -
J: TRBJ2-2
size: -
CDR3: CASSLVQLLNTGELFF
DNA: TGCGCCAGCAGCTTGGTCCAATTGTTGAACACCGGGGAGCTGTTTTTT

V: TRBV5-1
D: -
J: TRBJ2-7
size: -
CDR3: CASSWAGASPYEQYF
DNA: TGCGCCAGCAGCTGGGCGGGGGCGAGTCCCTACGAGCAGTACTTC

V: TRBV18
D: -
J: TRBJ1-5
size: -
CDR3: CASSPGGRNQPQHF
DNA: TGTGCCAGCTCACCAGGGGGCAGAAATCAGCCCCAGCATTTT

V: TRBV7-6
D: -
J: TRBJ2-7
size: -
CDR3: CASSPQADEQYF
DNA: TGTGCCAGCAGCCCCCAGGCGGACGAGCAGTACTTC

V: TRBV7-2
D: TRBD2
J: TRBJ2-1
size: -
CDR3: CASSRSGSAYNEQFF
DNA: TGTGCCAGCAGCAGGAGCGGGAGCGCCTACAATGAGCAGTTCTTC